What follows are 30 T cell receptor beta chains derived from one specimen sequenced in a study of cytotoxic CD8 clonotypes in ibrutinib-treated CLL (dated by TCRdb to about 2021). Libraries were built with the immunoSEQ multiplex PCR assay. In TCRdb, the immuneACCESS table is reduced to in-frame sequences with V and J assigned. These tables do not hold every clone; where another copy was compared, an unresolved V gene accounts for under half, and the others remain unexplained. Across this sample there are about 130,000 clones, with around three quarters seen only once. Roughly 13% of the sample belongs to the ten largest clones. This specimen's time point label, interpreted: about eleven months on ibrutinib. This specimen was PBMCs, taken after 12 months of ibrutinib treatment. These receptors were collected from a human donor with chronic lymphocytic leukemia.

The V and J genes are TRBV7-9 and TRBJ1-3; 8 bases fit TRBD1. The CDR3 extends over 14 amino acids. Germline loops: CDR1 SEHNR, CDR2 FQNEAQ (reference sequence). The ends lost 4 bases at V and 3 bases at J; junction bases unmatched: 2. The CDR3 DNA follows: TGTGCCAGCAGCTCACAGGGGGATGGAAACACCATATATTTT. This encodes CASSSQGDGNTIYF.

The chain uses TRBV6-6 and TRBJ2-3, with D uncertain. Per the germline V gene, CDR1 is MNHNY and CDR2 is SVGAGI (reference sequence). The CDR3 has 15 residues. V lost 2 bases and J 1 base, leaving 10 bases between the germline ends. This CDR3 reads CASSYLRHRTDTQYF. CDR3 coding DNA: TGTGCCAGCAGTTACCTTAGACACCGCACAGATACGCAGTATTTT.

The chain recombines TRBV28 with TRBJ2-1; perhaps TRBD2 as D (5 bases). Deletions cut 2 bases from V and 6 bases from J, with 14 bases between. CDR3 length equals 15 residues. The germline gives CDR1 MDHEN, CDR2 SYDVKM. The CDR3 DNA reads TGTGCCAGCAGTTTACGGGGTCGGATGGGCAATGAGCAGTTCTTC. This gives the protein CASSLRGRMGNEQFF. Full variable domain (rest looked up from reference TRBV28 and TRBJ2-1): DVKVTQSSRYLVKRTGEKVFLECVQDMDHENMFWYRQDPGLGLRLIYFSYDVKMKEKGDIPEGYSVSREKKERFSLILESASTNQTSMYLCASSLRGRMGNEQFFGPGTRLTVL.

The rearrangement uses TRBV5-6 and TRBJ1-5; 7 bases map to TRBD1. The germline V gene encodes CDR1 SGHDT and CDR2 YYEEEE. Unmatched junction bases numbered 7, after V lost 4 bases and J lost 3 bases. The CDR3 loop spans 15 amino acids. The CDR3: CASSQRDRINQPQHF. CDR3 nucleotide sequence: TGTGCCAGCAGCCAGAGGGACAGAATCAATCAGCCCCAGCATTTT.

This clone showed up just a few times. This chain connects TRBV5-1 to TRBJ1-1, with 7 bases aligning to TRBD1. The CDR3 totals 15 residues. Germline values: CDR1 SGHRS, CDR2 YFSETQ. The V segment lost 3 bases and the J segment 1 base; nucleotides outside the gene matches: 6. The DNA for the CDR3 is TGCGCCAGCAGCTATACAGGGGTTCGGAACACTGAAGCTTTCTTT. Translating gives CASSYTGVRNTEAFF.

The chain uses TRBV28 and TRBJ1-1; no clear D gene. This CDR3 contains 13 residues. V lost 6 bases to trimming and J lost 1 base, with 9 bases between them. Germline CDR1 MDHEN, CDR2 SYDVKM. This CDR3 is CASRRTGNTEAFF. In DNA, the CDR3 is TGTGCCAGCAGGAGAACGGGGAACACTGAAGCTTTCTTT.

The V call is TRBV7-7, the J call TRBJ2-5; D is unclear. The CDR3 is 15 amino acids. V dropped 0 bases and J dropped 2 bases, with 10 bases sitting between them. From germline, CDR1 is SSHAT and CDR2 FNYEAQ (reference sequence). DNA for the CDR3: TGTGCCAGCAGCTTAGCGCTGACTCTTCAAGAGACCCAGTACTTC. Amino acid sequence: CASSLALTLQETQYF.

The chain links TRBV6-6 to TRBJ2-2; D unclear. The V gene lost 4 bases and the J gene lost 5 bases, with 8 bases spanning the gap. CDR3 length: 13 amino acids. Germline V gene data show CDR1 as MNHNY and CDR2 as SVGAGI (reference sequence). The CDR3 is CASSSLTTGELFF. The CDR3 nucleotides are TGTGCCAGCAGTTCACTGACTACCGGGGAGCTGTTTTTT.

The rearrangement links TRBV10-2 to TRBJ2-7; D is uncertain. This CDR3 comprises 14 residues. Germline values: CDR1 WSHSY, CDR2 SAAADI. V was shortened by 7 bases and J by 3 bases, with 16 bases between the two germline ends. CDR3 region: CASIQSLRDYEQYF. The DNA for the CDR3 is TGCGCCAGCATTCAGTCTCTTAGAGACTACGAGCAGTACTTC.

The V and J genes are TRBV19 and TRBJ2-7, with D perhaps TRBD2 (6 bases). In germline, CDR1 is LNHDA, CDR2 SQIVND (reference sequence). CDR3 length: 13 amino acids. Trimming cost V 10 bases and J 0 bases, with 13 bases left between them. The CDR3 loop reads CATLSTSSYEQYF. The CDR3 nucleotides are TGTGCCACCCTTTCGACTAGCTCCTACGAGCAGTACTTC.

The chain has TRBV25-1 and TRBJ1-4; D is perhaps TRBD1 (5 bases). The ends were cut back, 3 bases at V and 2 bases at J, with 10 bases in the middle. CDR1 is MGHDK, CDR2 SYGVNS, per germline. The CDR3 sequence is 15 residues long. The CDR3 loop reads CASSDKGRTNEKLFF. The CDR3 nucleotides are TGTGCCAGCAGTGACAAGGGACGGACTAATGAAAAACTGTTTTTT.

V is TRBV7-8 and J is TRBJ2-1; D is unresolved. The CDR3 runs to 12 residues. Trimming removed 1 base at V and 6 bases at J, with 4 bases between. CDR1 is SGHVS and CDR2 is FQNEAQ in the germline V gene. CDR3 sequence reads: CASSLEFNEQFF. The CDR3 DNA follows: TGTGCCAGCAGCTTAGAGTTCAATGAGCAGTTCTTC.

This clone showed up just a few times. The CDR3 loop is CAISAREGDKNETF. For the CDR3, the DNA is TGTGCCATCAGTGCCAGGGAGGGGGATAAGAATGAGACCTTC. This rearrangement joins TRBV10-3 to TRBJ1-2; weak D call: TRBD1 (6 bases). V shed 4 bases and J shed 14 bases, with 23 bases lying between them. The CDR3 is 14 amino acids. Germline V CDR1 and CDR2: ENHRY, SYGVKD.

The rearrangement uses TRBV7-2 and TRBJ2-5; the D gene is possibly TRBD2 (6 bases). CDR1 is SGHTA and CDR2 is FQGNSA in the germline V gene. V was shortened by 5 bases and J by 2 bases, with 15 bases between the two germline ends. The CDR3 is 15 amino acids. This CDR3 is CASSLRMAGQETQYF. CDR3 in DNA: TGTGCCAGCAGCCTTAGAATGGCGGGGCAAGAGACCCAGTACTTC.

As for this clone: A junction boundary mismatches the germline segment, possibly from a read error. The V and J genes are TRBV11-2 and TRBJ2-7; TRBD1 agrees at 7 bases. Germline CDR1 reads SGHAT; CDR2 reads FQNNGV. The CDR3 is 15 amino acids. The CDR3 loop is CASRLKQGISFEQYF. The CDR3 DNA follows: TGTGCCAGCAGGTTGAAACAGGGGATCTCCTTCGAGCAGTACTTC.

This clone was recorded only once. The rearrangement uses TRBV6-5 and TRBJ2-7; 11 bases match TRBD1. Germline V gene lookup returns CDR1 MNHEY and CDR2 SVGAGI. After removal of 5 bases from V and 4 bases from J, the junction contained 4 bases not matched to a gene. CDR3 length: 14 amino acids. Here the CDR3 reads CASSPDRGLYEQYF. CDR3 in DNA: TGTGCCAGCAGTCCGGACAGGGGGCTATACGAGCAGTACTTC.

The CDR3 DNA sequence: TGTGCCAGCAGTTGGGACAGGGGGGCAGATACGCAGTATTTT. This codes for CASSWDRGADTQYF. The chain has TRBV27 and TRBJ2-3, with 11 positions matching TRBD1. V lost 4 bases to trimming and J lost 4 bases; unmatched junction nucleotides: 1. This CDR3 is built from 14 residues. Per germline, CDR1 MNHEY and CDR2 SMNVEV (reference sequence).

The chain joins TRBV11-2 to TRBJ1-4; TRBD1 might be the D (6 bases). The CDR3 contains 17 residues. Trimming shortened V by 4 bases and J by 2 bases, and 17 bases separated the two germline ends. Germline V CDR1 and CDR2: SGHAT, FQNNGV. The CDR3 loop reads CASSSSRGGGTNEKLFF. The CDR3 DNA reads TGTGCCAGCAGCTCATCCAGGGGAGGAGGGACTAATGAAAAACTGTTTTTT.

The CDR3 region has the DNA TGTGCCAGCAGGGATCAGACAGGGGCGGACTATGGCTACACCTTC. Encoded protein: CASRDQTGADYGYTF. The chain recombines TRBV7-2 with TRBJ1-2; 8 bases map to TRBD1. The V and J ends lost 6 bases and 3 bases, in that order; junction bases with no gene match: 9. The CDR3 loop spans 15 amino acids. CDR1 is SGHTA, CDR2 FQGNSA, per germline.

The CDR3 is CASSYSNPPGTGELFF. In DNA form, the CDR3 reads TGTGCCAGCAGTTACTCGAATCCTCCGGGGACCGGGGAGCTGTTTTTT. This sequence joins TRBV6-5 and TRBJ2-2; tentatively, D is TRBD2 (5 bases). The CDR3 sequence is 16 residues long. Trimming left V 0 bases short and J 5 bases short, with 13 bases between. Germline CDR1 is MNHEY and CDR2 is SVGAGI.

The chain combines TRBV19 with TRBJ2-4; 7 bases align to TRBD1. J lost 7 bases, V lost 1 base, and 7 bases had no gene match. This CDR3 is built from 15 residues. CDR1 LNHDA and CDR2 SQIVND come from the germline V gene (reference sequence). The CDR3 is CASSIVGQVGNIQYF. CDR3 sequence (DNA): TGTGCCAGTAGTATAGTTGGACAGGTCGGGAACATTCAGTACTTC.

V and J are TRBV11-2 and TRBJ2-2, with 9 bases aligning to TRBD2. J lost 4 bases, V lost 2 bases, and 5 bases had no gene match. The CDR3 covers 16 residues. CDR1 and CDR2 from the germline V gene are SGHAT and FQNNGV. CDR3 coding DNA: TGTGCCAGCAGCTTACGGGCTAGCGGGGCCACCGGGGAGCTGTTTTTT. Protein sequence: CASSLRASGATGELFF.

The chain links TRBV5-4 to TRBJ2-2, with 7 bases lining up with TRBD2. The V segment lost 4 bases and the J segment 1 base; nucleotides outside the gene matches: 7. Per the germline V gene, CDR1 is SGHNT and CDR2 is YYREEE (reference sequence). The CDR3 covers 16 residues. Written as DNA, the CDR3 is TGTGCCAGCAGCCTCGGGTTAGCGGGGAACACCGGGGAGCTGTTTTTT. Its protein is CASSLGLAGNTGELFF.

V is TRBV5-6 and J is TRBJ2-7; D perhaps matches TRBD1 (6 bases). The V end lost 2 bases, the J end lost 2 bases, and 11 bases lay between the germline ends. From germline, CDR1 is SGHDT and CDR2 YYEEEE. The CDR3 runs 14 residues. The CDR3 region is CASSLPGDTYEQYF. Here the CDR3 DNA reads TGTGCCAGCAGCTTACCAGGGGACACCTACGAGCAGTACTTC.

This chain links TRBV19 with TRBJ2-7; D unclear. The CDR3 spans 15 residues. Germline V gene lookup returns CDR1 LNHDA and CDR2 SQIVND (reference sequence). Trimming pared 6 bases from V and 4 bases from J, leaving 19 bases between. CDR3 in DNA: TGTGCCAGTAGCCCGGGTGCTCGGAGAACTTACGAGCAGTACTTC. It encodes CASSPGARRTYEQYF.

The genes are TRBV5-1 and TRBJ2-3; 7 nucleotides line up with TRBD2. CDR3 size: 16 residues. With V trimmed by 0 bases and J by 5 bases, 9 bases remained unmatched. Per the germline V gene, CDR1 is SGHRS and CDR2 is YFSETQ. CDR3 bases: TGCGCCAGCAGCTTGGCCCGGGCGGGAGTAAGAGATACGCAGTATTTT. Amino acids: CASSLARAGVRDTQYF.

This chain uses TRBV6-1 with TRBJ2-5; TRBD1 matches at 9 bases. Germline assignment: CDR1 MNHNS and CDR2 SASEGT. With V trimmed by 1 base and J by 5 bases, 5 bases remained unmatched. The CDR3 totals 15 residues. The CDR3 loop reads CASSEGGTGWETQYF. The CDR3 DNA is TGTGCCAGCAGTGAAGGAGGGACAGGGTGGGAGACCCAGTACTTC.

The genes are TRBV5-4 and TRBJ1-5; D call uncertain. Trimming removed 3 bases from V and 7 bases from J, with 11 bases in between. This CDR3 contains 13 residues. Germline CDR1 reads SGHNT; CDR2 reads YYREEE (reference sequence). For the CDR3, the DNA is TGTGCCAGCAGCTCGAACCCTAGGCAGCCCCAGCATTTT. It encodes CASSSNPRQPQHF.

V is TRBV7-2 and J is TRBJ2-7, with 7 bases that match TRBD1. J lost 0 bases, V lost 5 bases, and 7 bases had no gene match. Germline CDR1 is SGHTA and CDR2 is FQGNSA. The CDR3 is 15 residues long. The CDR3: CASSLWTGPSYEQYF. CDR3 DNA: TGTGCCAGCAGCCTATGGACAGGCCCCTCCTACGAGCAGTACTTC.

The rearrangement joins TRBV6-1 to TRBJ1-4; 10 positions match TRBD1. V dropped 2 bases and J dropped 7; count of bases not matched to a gene: 7. The CDR3 is 16 residues long. The V gene's germline CDR1 is MNHNS and CDR2 SASEGT. The chain's CDR3 is CASSEMGTGVSEKLFF. CDR3 nucleotides: TGTGCCAGCAGTGAAATGGGGACAGGGGTTTCTGAAAAACTGTTTTTT.